The clone carrying this TCR beta chain came up once. Trimming stripped 3 bases from V and 7 bases from J, with 15 bases between. Germline V gene data show CDR1 as MNHEY and CDR2 as SVGEGT. This CDR3 spans 14 amino acids. The sample comes from a study of response to subunit inactivated influenza vaccine. TCRdb re-called the RT-PCR reads with MiXCR, one entry per CDR3 protein. The sample lists about 780,000 distinct CDR3 sequences; approximately 17% were seen once. The sample consisted of PBMCs from blood, taken 4 to 6 days after vaccination. This chain connects TRBV6-2 or TRBV6-3 to TRBJ1-1; D might be TRBD1 (5 bases). The source of this sequence is a man between 45 and 60 years old who received an inactivated influenza vaccine. The CDR3 spells CASSYLGREDEAFF. Written as DNA, the CDR3 is TGTGCCAGCAGTTATCTCGGCAGGGAGGATGAAGCTTTCTTT.